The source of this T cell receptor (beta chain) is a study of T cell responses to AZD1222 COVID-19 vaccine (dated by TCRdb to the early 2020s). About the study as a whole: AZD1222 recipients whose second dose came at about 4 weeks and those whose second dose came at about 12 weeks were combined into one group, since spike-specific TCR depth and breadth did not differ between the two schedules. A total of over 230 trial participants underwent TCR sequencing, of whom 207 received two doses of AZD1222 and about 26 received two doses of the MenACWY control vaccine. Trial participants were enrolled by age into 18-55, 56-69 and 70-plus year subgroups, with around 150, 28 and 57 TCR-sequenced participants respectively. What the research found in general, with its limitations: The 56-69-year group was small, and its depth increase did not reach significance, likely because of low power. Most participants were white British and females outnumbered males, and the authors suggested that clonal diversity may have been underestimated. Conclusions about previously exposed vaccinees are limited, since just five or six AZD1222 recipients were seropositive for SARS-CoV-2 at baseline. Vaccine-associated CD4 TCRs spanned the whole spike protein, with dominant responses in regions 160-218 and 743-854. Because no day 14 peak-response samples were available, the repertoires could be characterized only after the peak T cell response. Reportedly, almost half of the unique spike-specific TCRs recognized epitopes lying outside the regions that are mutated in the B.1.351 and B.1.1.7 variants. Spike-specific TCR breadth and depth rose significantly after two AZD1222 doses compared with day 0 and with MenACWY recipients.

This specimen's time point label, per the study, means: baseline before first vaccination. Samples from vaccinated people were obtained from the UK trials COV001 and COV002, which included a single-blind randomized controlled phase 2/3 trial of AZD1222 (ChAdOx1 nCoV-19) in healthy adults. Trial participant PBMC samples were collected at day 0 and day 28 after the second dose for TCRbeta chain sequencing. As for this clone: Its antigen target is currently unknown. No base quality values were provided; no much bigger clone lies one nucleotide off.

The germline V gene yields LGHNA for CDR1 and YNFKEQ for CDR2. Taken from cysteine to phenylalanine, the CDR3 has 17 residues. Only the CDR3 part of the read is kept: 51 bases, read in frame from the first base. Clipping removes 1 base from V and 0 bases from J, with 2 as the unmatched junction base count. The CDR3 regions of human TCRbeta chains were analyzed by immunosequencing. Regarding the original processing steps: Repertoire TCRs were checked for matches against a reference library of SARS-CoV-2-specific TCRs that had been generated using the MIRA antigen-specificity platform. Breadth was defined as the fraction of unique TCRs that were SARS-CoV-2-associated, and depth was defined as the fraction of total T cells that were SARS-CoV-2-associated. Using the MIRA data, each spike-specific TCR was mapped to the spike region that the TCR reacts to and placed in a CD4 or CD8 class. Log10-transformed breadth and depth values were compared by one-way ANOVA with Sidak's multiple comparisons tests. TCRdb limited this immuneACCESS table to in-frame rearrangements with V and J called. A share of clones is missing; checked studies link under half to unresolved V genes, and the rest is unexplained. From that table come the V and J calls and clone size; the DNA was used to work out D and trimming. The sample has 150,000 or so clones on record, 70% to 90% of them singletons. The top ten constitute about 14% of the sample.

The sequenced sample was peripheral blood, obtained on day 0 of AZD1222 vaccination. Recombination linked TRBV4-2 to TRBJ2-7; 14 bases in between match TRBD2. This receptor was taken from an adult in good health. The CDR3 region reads CASSQAGTSGGSYEQYF. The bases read TGTGCCAGCAGCCAAGCAGGGACTAGCGGGGGCTCCTACGAGCAGTACTTC.